The T cell receptor (beta chain) described here comes from a study of T cells in Graves' hyperthyroidism and ophthalmopathy. Across the whole study: Peripheral blood was taken when the disease was first diagnosed, before any treatment began. Findings and caveats of the study: In the blood, most expanded thyroid clonotypes above 0.001 appeared as well.

Those patients with uncontrolled infection, other autoimmune disease, pregnancy or lactation were excluded. Out of more than 8 ml of fresh peripheral blood came the PBMCs. Using RNA transcripts as the source, TCR beta CDR3 regions were amplified. Initially, a first-round RT-PCR of the TCR CDR3 employed the HTBI primer set. TCRdb re-analysed the multiplex PCR reads in MiXCR, keeping a single row per CDR3 protein. The sample has around 350,000 distinct CDR3 sequences, roughly 19% seen once; the top ten hold 3% to 4.5%. Notes on this clonotype: Its specificity is unknown.

The V segment lost 2 bases and the J segment 4 bases; nucleotides outside the gene matches: 5. This CDR3 spans 14 amino acids. The germline V gene encodes CDR1 DFQATT and CDR2 SNEGSKA (reference sequence). The material sequenced was blood. V gene TRBV20-1 combines with J gene TRBJ2-5; 9 nucleotides align to TRBD2. This receptor was obtained from a woman between 18 and 29 years old with Graves' hyperthyroidism. CDR3 region: CSARLAGRGETQYF. DNA of the CDR3: TGCAGTGCTAGACTAGCGGGGAGGGGAGAGACCCAGTACTTC.